Below are 15 T cell receptor beta chains sequenced from a single sample in a study of blood T cell repertoires in COVID-19. The assay was immunoSEQ multiplex PCR, and TCRdb's table has in-frame clones only and misses some. The sample carries about 190,000 clones, around 79% recorded once. Sequencing was carried out using peripheral blood. The receptors originated from a woman aged 45-65 years with acute or convalescent COVID-19.

This sequence joins TRBV9 and TRBJ2-3, with 9 bases that match TRBD2. Germline CDR1 reads SGDLS; CDR2 reads YYNGEE. V was clipped by 4 bases and J by 4 bases; unmatched bases: 10. The CDR3 extends over 16 amino acids. The CDR3 reads CASSRPTSGEADTQYF. CDR3 sequence (DNA): TGTGCCAGCAGCCGTCCGACTAGCGGTGAAGCAGATACGCAGTATTTT.

The rearrangement links TRBV25-1 to TRBJ1-5; 11 positions agree with TRBD1. This CDR3 contains 14 residues. Germline CDR1 is MGHDK and CDR2 is SYGVNS. With 8 bases clipped from V and 4 bases from J, the junction kept 4 bases outside the gene matches. The CDR3 spells CASGGQGGNQPQHF. As DNA, the CDR3 is TGTGCCAGCGGGGGACAGGGGGGAAATCAGCCCCAGCATTTT.

This clone has a count of ten or more. The V call is TRBV28, the J call TRBJ2-3; 9 nucleotides line up with TRBD2. This CDR3 contains 15 residues. With 3 bases clipped from V and 4 bases from J, the junction kept 5 bases outside the gene matches. CDR1 and CDR2 from the germline V gene are MDHEN and SYDVKM. CDR3 region: CASSLAGGVPDTQYF. DNA of the CDR3: TGTGCCAGCAGTTTGGCGGGAGGGGTCCCAGATACGCAGTATTTT.

The V call is TRBV6-1, the J call TRBJ1-5, with 8 nucleotides matching TRBD1. CDR3 length equals 16 residues. The V gene's germline CDR1 is MNHNS and CDR2 SASEGT. Trimming cost V 2 bases and J 1 base; bases outside gene matches: 4. CDR3 sequence reads: CASSESGGASNQPQHF. Here the CDR3 DNA reads TGTGCCAGCAGTGAATCAGGGGGCGCGAGCAATCAGCCCCAGCATTTT.

J is TRBJ1-2 and V is TRBV10-1; D ambiguous. The CDR3 runs to 17 residues. Germline loops: CDR1 WNHNN, CDR2 SYGVQD (reference sequence). The ends were cut back, 11 bases at V and 4 bases at J, with 29 bases in the middle. The CDR3 loop reads CAASGHLAETNPYGYTF. The CDR3, as DNA: TGCGCCGCCTCTGGGCACCTAGCTGAGACCAACCCCTATGGCTACACCTTC.

This clone was observed a few times. The chain employs TRBV28 and TRBJ1-6; D not resolved. CDR1 and CDR2 from the germline V gene are MDHEN and SYDVKM. Trimming removed 5 bases from V and 10 bases from J, with 15 bases in between. CDR3 size: 14 residues. The CDR3 spells CASSIPGFRSPLHF. CDR3 bases: TGTGCCAGCAGTATCCCAGGCTTTAGGTCACCCCTCCACTTT.

This clone has just one count. This rearrangement joins TRBV19 to TRBJ2-1; 10 positions match TRBD1. V dropped 2 bases and J dropped 5; count of bases not matched to a gene: 6. Germline-derived CDR1 and CDR2 are LNHDA and SQIVND (reference sequence). The CDR3 runs 16 residues. CDR3: CASSIHGQGVNNEQFF. The CDR3, as DNA: TGTGCCAGTAGTATACATGGACAGGGGGTTAACAATGAGCAGTTCTTC.

The chain joins TRBV19 to TRBJ1-1; D remains ambiguous. Trimming cost V 5 bases and J 1 base, with 11 bases left between them. This CDR3 region has 14 residues. The germline gives CDR1 LNHDA, CDR2 SQIVND (reference sequence). The CDR3 region has the DNA TGTGCCAGTAGTGGAGGCAGACGGAACACTGAAGCTTTCTTT. It translates to CASSGGRRNTEAFF.

In nucleotides, the CDR3 is TGTGCCAGCAGTGCATCAGGTTCTAACTATGGCTACACCTTC. Its translation: CASSASGSNYGYTF. The chain recombines TRBV6-4 with TRBJ1-2; D uncertain. CDR1 is MRHNA and CDR2 is SNTAGT in the germline V gene. Trimming took off 4 bases at V and 0 bases at J, with 9 bases between the two ends. CDR3 length equals 14 residues.

The chain is built from TRBV28 and TRBJ2-7; 11 positions match TRBD2. The CDR3 covers 15 residues. The germline CDR1 and CDR2 sequences are MDHEN and SYDVKM. V lost 2 bases, J lost 4 bases, and 4 bases stayed unmatched. The CDR3 reads CASSLMASGRYEQYF. CDR3 nucleotide sequence: TGTGCCAGCAGTTTAATGGCTAGCGGGAGGTACGAGCAGTACTTC.

V is TRBV19 and J is TRBJ2-1; 10 bases match TRBD2. Germline assignment: CDR1 LNHDA and CDR2 SQIVND (reference sequence). V lost 3 bases and J lost 3; bases outside the gene matches: 8. The CDR3 sequence is 17 residues long. CDR3 in DNA: TGTGCCAGTAGTATGATGAGGACTAGCGGAGACTACAATGAGCAGTTCTTC. Residues: CASSMMRTSGDYNEQFF.

This clone is a singleton in its sample. This chain joins TRBV3-1 (or the pseudogene TRBV3-2) and TRBJ1-4; TRBD1 aligns across 7 bases. Trimming cost V 4 bases and J 3 bases; bases outside gene matches: 2. The length of the CDR3 is 14 residues. Per the germline V gene, CDR1 is LGHDT and CDR2 is YNNKEL (reference sequence). This CDR3 is CASSPGTANEKLFF. The CDR3, as DNA: TGTGCCAGCAGCCCCGGGACAGCTAATGAAAAACTGTTTTTT.

V and J are TRBV27 and TRBJ1-2; TRBD1 might be the D (6 bases). Trimming stripped 5 bases from V and 0 bases from J, with 16 bases between. The CDR3 sequence is 16 residues long. Germline-derived CDR1 and CDR2 are MNHEY and SMNVEV (reference sequence). This CDR3 is CASSRQVSGANYGYTF. As DNA, the CDR3 is TGTGCCAGCAGTCGACAGGTCTCCGGAGCTAACTATGGCTACACCTTC.

This rearrangement joins TRBV29-1 to TRBJ2-5; TRBD1 matches at 7 bases. This CDR3 comprises 14 residues. Germline V gene lookup returns CDR1 SQVTM and CDR2 ANQGSEA. The ends lost 3 bases at V and 9 bases at J; junction bases unmatched: 13. The DNA for the CDR3 is TGCAGCGTTGACAGCGTCGCACCTCAGGGGGCCCAGTACTTC. This gives the protein CSVDSVAPQGAQYF.

The chain is built from TRBV19 and TRBJ2-6, with a possible D match to TRBD1 (5 bases). The CDR3 spans 16 residues. Germline V gene lookup returns CDR1 LNHDA and CDR2 SQIVND (reference sequence). V lost 7 bases, J lost 4 bases, and 17 bases lay in between. The CDR3 sequence: CASTPARARGANVLTF. In DNA form, the CDR3 reads TGTGCCAGTACCCCAGCCAGGGCTCGCGGGGCCAACGTCCTGACTTTC.